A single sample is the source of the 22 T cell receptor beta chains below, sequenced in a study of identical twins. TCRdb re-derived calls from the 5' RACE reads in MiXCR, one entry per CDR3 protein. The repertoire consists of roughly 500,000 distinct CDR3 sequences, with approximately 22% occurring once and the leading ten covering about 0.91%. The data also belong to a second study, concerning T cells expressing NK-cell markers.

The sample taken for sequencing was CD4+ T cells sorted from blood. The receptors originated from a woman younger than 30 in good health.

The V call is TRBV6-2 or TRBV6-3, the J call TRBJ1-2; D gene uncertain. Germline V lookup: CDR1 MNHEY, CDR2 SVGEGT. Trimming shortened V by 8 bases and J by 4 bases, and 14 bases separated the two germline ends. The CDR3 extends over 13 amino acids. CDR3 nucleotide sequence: TGTGCCAGCCGCTCCTACCTACTCTATGGCTACACCTTC. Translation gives CASRSYLLYGYTF.

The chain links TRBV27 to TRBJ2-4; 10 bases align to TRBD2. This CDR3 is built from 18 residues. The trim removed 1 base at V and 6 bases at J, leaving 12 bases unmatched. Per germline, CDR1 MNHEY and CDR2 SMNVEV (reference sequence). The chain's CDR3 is CASSLFASGSGGGNIQYF. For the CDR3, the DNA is TGTGCCAGCAGTTTATTCGCTAGCGGGAGTGGTGGGGGAAACATTCAGTACTTC.

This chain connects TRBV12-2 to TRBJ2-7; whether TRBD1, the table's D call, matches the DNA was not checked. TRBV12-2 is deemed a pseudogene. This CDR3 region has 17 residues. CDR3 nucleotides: TGTGCAAGTCGCTTGCTACACGACAGGCTGGGCTCCTACGAGCAGTACTTC. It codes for CASRLLHDRLGSYEQYF.

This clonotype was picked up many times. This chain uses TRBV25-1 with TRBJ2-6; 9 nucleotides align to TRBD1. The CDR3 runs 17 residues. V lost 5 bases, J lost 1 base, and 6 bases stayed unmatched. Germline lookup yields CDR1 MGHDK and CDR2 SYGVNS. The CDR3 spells CASSSQGAISGANVLTF. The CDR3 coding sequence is TGTGCCAGCAGTTCACAGGGGGCTATTTCTGGGGCCAACGTCCTGACTTTC.

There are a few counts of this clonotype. DNA of the CDR3: TGTGCCAGCAGTGAATCTGGCAGCCACTACGAGCAGTACTTC. This gives the protein CASSESGSHYEQYF. This chain uses TRBV25-1 with TRBJ2-7, with D hard to call. Germline lookup yields CDR1 MGHDK and CDR2 SYGVNS. The V end lost 1 base, the J end lost 3 bases, and 10 bases lay between the germline ends. The CDR3 has 14 amino acids.

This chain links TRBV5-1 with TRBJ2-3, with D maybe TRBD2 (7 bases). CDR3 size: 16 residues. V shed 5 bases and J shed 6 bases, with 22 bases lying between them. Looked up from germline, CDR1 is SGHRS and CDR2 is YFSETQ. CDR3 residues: CASRRPGGGDGDTQYF. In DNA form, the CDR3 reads TGCGCCAGCAGGCGGCCGGGGGGCGGCGACGGGGATACGCAGTATTTT.

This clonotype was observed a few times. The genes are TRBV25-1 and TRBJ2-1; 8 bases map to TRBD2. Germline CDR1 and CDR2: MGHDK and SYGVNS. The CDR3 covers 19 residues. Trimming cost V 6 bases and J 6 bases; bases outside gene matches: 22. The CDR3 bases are TGTGCCAGCAGCCCCTATACCCACTTAGCGGGGAGTTTGGGCAATGAGCAGTTCTTC. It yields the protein CASSPYTHLAGSLGNEQFF.

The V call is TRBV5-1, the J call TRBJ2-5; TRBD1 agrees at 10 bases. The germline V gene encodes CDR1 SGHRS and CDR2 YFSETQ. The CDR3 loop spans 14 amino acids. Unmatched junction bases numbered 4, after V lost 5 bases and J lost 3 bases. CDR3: CASRKGTGEETQYF. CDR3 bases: TGCGCCAGCAGAAAAGGGACAGGGGAAGAGACCCAGTACTTC. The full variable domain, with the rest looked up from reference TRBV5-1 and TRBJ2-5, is KAGVTQTPRYLIKTRGQQVTLSCSPISGHRSVSWYQQTPGQGLQFLFEYFSETQRNKGNFPGRFSGRQFSNSRSEMNVSTLELGDSALYLCASRKGTGEETQYFGPGTRLLVL.

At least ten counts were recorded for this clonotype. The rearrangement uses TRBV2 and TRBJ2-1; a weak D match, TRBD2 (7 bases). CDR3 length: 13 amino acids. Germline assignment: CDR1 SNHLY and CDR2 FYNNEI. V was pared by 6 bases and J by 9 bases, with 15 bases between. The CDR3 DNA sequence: TGTGCCAGCAGATTTGGGGGGGCGGGTGAGCAGTTCTTC. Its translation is CASRFGGAGEQFF.

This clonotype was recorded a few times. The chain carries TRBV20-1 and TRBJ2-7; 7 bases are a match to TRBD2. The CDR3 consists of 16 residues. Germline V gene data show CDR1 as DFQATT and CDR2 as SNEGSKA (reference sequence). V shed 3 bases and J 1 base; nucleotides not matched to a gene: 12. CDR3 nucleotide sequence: TGCAGTGCTAGCTCGATCACAGCGGGGTCTTCCTACGAGCAGTACTTC. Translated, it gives CSASSITAGSSYEQYF.

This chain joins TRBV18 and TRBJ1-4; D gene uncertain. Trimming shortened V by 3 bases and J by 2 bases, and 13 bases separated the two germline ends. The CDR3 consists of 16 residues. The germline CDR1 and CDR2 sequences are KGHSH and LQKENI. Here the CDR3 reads CASSPLGGGTNEKLFF. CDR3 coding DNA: TGTGCCAGCTCACCCCTGGGCGGTGGGACTAATGAAAAACTGTTTTTT.

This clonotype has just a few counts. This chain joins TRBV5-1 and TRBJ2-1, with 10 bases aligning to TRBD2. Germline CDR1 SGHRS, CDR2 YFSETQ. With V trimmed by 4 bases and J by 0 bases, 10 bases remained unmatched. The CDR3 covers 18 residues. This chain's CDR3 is CASSQGGTSASSYNEQFF. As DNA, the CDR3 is TGCGCCAGCAGCCAAGGGGGGACTAGCGCGAGCTCCTACAATGAGCAGTTCTTC.

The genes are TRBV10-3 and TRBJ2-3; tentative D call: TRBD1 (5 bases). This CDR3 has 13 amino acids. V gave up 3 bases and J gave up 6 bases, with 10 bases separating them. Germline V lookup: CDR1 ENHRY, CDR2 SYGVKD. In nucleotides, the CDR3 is TGTGCCATCAGTGAAGGGGTCCCGGATACGCAGTATTTT. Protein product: CAISEGVPDTQYF.

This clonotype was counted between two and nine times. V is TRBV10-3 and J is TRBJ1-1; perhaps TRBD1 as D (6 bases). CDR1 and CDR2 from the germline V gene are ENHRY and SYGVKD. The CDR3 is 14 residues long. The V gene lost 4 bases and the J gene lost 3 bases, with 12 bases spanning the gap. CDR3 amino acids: CAISAQGRDTEAFF. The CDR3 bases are TGTGCCATCAGTGCACAGGGTAGGGACACTGAAGCTTTCTTT.

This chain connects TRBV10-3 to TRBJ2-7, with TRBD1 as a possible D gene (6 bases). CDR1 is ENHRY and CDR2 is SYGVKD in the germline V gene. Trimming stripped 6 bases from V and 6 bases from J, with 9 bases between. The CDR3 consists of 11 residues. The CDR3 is CAIRTGVEQYF. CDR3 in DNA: TGTGCCATCAGGACAGGAGTCGAGCAGTACTTC.

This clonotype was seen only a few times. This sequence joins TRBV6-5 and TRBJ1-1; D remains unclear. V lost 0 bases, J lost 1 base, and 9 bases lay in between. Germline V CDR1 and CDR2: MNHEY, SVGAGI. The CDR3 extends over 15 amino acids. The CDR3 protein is CASSYSNSGNTEAFF. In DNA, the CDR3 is TGTGCCAGCAGTTACTCGAATAGCGGGAACACTGAAGCTTTCTTT.

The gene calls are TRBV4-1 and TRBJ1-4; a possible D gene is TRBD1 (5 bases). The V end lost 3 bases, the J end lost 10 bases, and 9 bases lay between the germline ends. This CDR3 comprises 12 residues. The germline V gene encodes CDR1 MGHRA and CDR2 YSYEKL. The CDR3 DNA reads TGCGCCAGCAGCCATCCTCAGGGAAAACTGTTTTTT. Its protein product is CASSHPQGKLFF.

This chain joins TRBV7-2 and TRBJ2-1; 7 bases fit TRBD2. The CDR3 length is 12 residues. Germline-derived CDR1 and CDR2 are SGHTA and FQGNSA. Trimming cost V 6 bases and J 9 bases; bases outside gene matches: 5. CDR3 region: CASRGGWGEQFF. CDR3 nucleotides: TGTGCCAGCAGGGGGGGGTGGGGTGAGCAGTTCTTC.

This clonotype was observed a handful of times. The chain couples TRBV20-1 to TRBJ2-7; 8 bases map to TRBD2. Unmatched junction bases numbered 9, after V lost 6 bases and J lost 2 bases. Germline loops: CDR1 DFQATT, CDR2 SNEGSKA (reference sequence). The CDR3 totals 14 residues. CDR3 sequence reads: CSARRRGVPYEQYF. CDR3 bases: TGCAGTGCCCGCCGGCGGGGGGTCCCCTACGAGCAGTACTTC.

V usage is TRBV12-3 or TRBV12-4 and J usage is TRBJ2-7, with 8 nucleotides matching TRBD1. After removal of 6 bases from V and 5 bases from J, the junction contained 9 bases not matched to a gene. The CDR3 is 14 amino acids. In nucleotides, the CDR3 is TGTGCCAGCAGCGGGACAGGCAGGAGCGACGAGCAGTACTTC. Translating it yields CASSGTGRSDEQYF.

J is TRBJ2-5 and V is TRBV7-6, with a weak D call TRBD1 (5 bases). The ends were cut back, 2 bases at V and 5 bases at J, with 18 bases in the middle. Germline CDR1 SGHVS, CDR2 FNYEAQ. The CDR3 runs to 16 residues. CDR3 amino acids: CASSLRGRMRTETQYF. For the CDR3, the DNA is TGTGCCAGCAGCTTAAGGGGCAGGATGAGGACGGAGACCCAGTACTTC.

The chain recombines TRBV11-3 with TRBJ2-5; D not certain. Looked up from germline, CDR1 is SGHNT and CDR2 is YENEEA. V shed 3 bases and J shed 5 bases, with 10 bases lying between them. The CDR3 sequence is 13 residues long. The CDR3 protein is CASSFASRETQYF. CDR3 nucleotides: TGTGCCAGCAGCTTCGCCAGCCGGGAGACCCAGTACTTC.